The next 24 T cell receptor beta chains were all read from a single sample in a study of T-cell memory formation after mild COVID-19. MiXCR was run by TCRdb on the 5' RACE reads, yielding one entry per CDR3 protein. The sample consists of about 140,000 distinct CDR3 sequences, around 21% of them appearing once. Source material: PBMCs or a T cell subset sorted from them (not recorded which). These receptors all stem from an adult woman who had mild COVID-19 (a few samples of this study predate the infection). Cell type and time point are not known.

V is TRBV5-1 and J is TRBJ2-2, with 13 bases fitting TRBD2. The length of the CDR3 is 17 residues. The germline V gene has CDR1 SGHRS and CDR2 YFSETQ. The ends lost 4 bases at V and 5 bases at J; junction bases unmatched: 8. The CDR3 region has the DNA TGCGCCAGCAGCCTTCCCGGGACTAGCGGGATTACCGGGGAGCTGTTTTTT. This codes for CASSLPGTSGITGELFF.

This clonotype was counted between two and nine times. The chain is built from TRBV21-1 and TRBJ2-6; the table's D call, TRBD1, was not checked against the DNA. TRBV21-1 is an annotated pseudogene. The CDR3 is made up of 22 amino acids. The CDR3 nucleotides are TGTGCCAGCAGCAAAGCGCAAGGATGGAGGTGGGACAGCCGCTCTGGGGCCAACGTCCTGACTTTC. Residues: CASSKAQGWRWDSRSGANVLTF.

The chain employs TRBV5-5 and TRBJ2-1; possible D gene TRBD1, 6 bases. The CDR3 contains 14 residues. Trimming stripped 0 bases from V and 9 bases from J, with 13 bases between. CDR1 and CDR2 (germline): SGHKS, YYEKEE (reference sequence). CDR3 amino acids: CASSLGTGWAEQFF. In nucleotides, the CDR3 is TGTGCCAGCAGCTTGGGAACAGGGTGGGCTGAGCAGTTCTTC. Variable domain in full (rest from reference TRBV5-5 and TRBJ2-1): DAGVTQSPTHLIKTRGQQVTLRCSPISGHKSVSWYQQVLGQGPQFIFQYYEKEERGRGNFPDRFSARQFPNYSSELNVNALLLGDSALYLCASSLGTGWAEQFFGPGTRLTVL.

This sequence joins TRBV5-1 and TRBJ2-5; TRBD2 agrees at 8 bases. The end of the DNA is better explained by TRBJ2-1, so the J call may be wrong. The CDR3 contains 16 residues. CDR1 SGHRS and CDR2 YFSETQ come from the germline V gene. This chain's CDR3 is CASSTPGLVIDNEQFF. The DNA of the CDR3 is TGCGCCAGCAGCACACCGGGACTAGTCATCGACAATGAGCAGTTCTTC.

This chain joins TRBV3-1 and TRBJ1-4; the D gene is possibly TRBD1 (5 bases). V was shortened by 8 bases and J by 2 bases, with 6 bases between the two germline ends. The CDR3 is 12 amino acids. Germline V lookup: CDR1 LGHDT, CDR2 YNNKEL (reference sequence). The CDR3 protein is CASGATNEKLFF. The CDR3 region has the DNA TGTGCCAGCGGGGCGACTAATGAAAAACTGTTTTTT.

This chain uses TRBV28 with TRBJ2-7; D is undetermined. The CDR3 contains 14 residues. In germline, CDR1 is MDHEN, CDR2 SYDVKM. The V and J ends lost 7 bases and 3 bases respectively, with 16 bases between them. In DNA form, the CDR3 reads TGTGCCAGCAAACTAAGGTCGACCGGCTACGAGCAGTACTTC. Its translation: CASKLRSTGYEQYF.

This chain joins TRBV27 and TRBJ1-5; D call uncertain. V was trimmed by 4 bases and J by 0 bases, leaving 19 bases between them. Per the germline V gene, CDR1 is MNHEY and CDR2 is SMNVEV (reference sequence). The CDR3 extends over 18 amino acids. CDR3 sequence reads: CASSSNQPKQYSNQPQHF. CDR3 DNA sequence: TGTGCCAGCAGTTCAAACCAACCGAAGCAGTATAGCAATCAGCCCCAGCATTTT.

The genes are TRBV20-1 and TRBJ2-1, with unresolved D. The CDR3 has 14 residues. V was shortened by 1 base and J by 6 bases, with 13 bases between the two germline ends. In germline, CDR1 is DFQATT, CDR2 SNEGSKA (reference sequence). The CDR3 DNA follows: TGCAGTGCTAGAGTCGGCGAGAGACCCAATGAGCAGTTCTTC. Translation gives CSARVGERPNEQFF.

This clonotype came up a few times. The J gene is TRBJ1-1, the V gene TRBV7-2; TRBD1 is a possible D gene (5 bases). Germline CDR1 SGHTA, CDR2 FQGNSA. The CDR3 consists of 14 residues. V was trimmed by 4 bases and J by 4 bases, leaving 13 bases between them. DNA of the CDR3: TGTGCCAGCAGCTCAGGGTGGGAGATCACTGAAGCTTTCTTT. This codes for CASSSGWEITEAFF.

The V and J genes are TRBV24-1 and TRBJ2-1, with D possibly being TRBD1 (6 bases). Germline CDR1 KGHDR, CDR2 SFDVKD. This CDR3 comprises 14 residues. The germline V and J ends were trimmed by 1 base and 7 bases, with 10 bases remaining between them. The DNA of the CDR3 is TGTGCCACCAGTGATTTACAGGGTAGGAATGAGCAGTTCTTC. This translates into CATSDLQGRNEQFF.

This chain joins TRBV3-1 and TRBJ2-3; a weak D match, TRBD1 (6 bases). V lost 1 base to trimming and J lost 1 base, with 21 bases between them. Germline lookup yields CDR1 LGHDT and CDR2 YNNKEL (reference sequence). This CDR3 is 19 amino acids long. The CDR3 DNA is TGTGCCAGCAGCCAAGGCTTTTACAGGGCCAACGGTGGCACAGATACGCAGTATTTT. This gives the protein CASSQGFYRANGGTDTQYF.

The genes are TRBV3-1 and TRBJ1-3; no firm D call. This CDR3 comprises 15 residues. Germline values: CDR1 LGHDT, CDR2 YNNKEL (reference sequence). V was trimmed by 1 base and J by 2 bases, leaving 9 bases between them. The CDR3 sequence: CASSQALNTGNTIYF. The CDR3 coding sequence is TGTGCCAGCAGCCAAGCCCTGAACACTGGAAACACCATATATTTT.

This clonotype was seen more than once but under ten times. The chain couples TRBV12-3 or TRBV12-4 to TRBJ2-1, with TRBD1 as a possible D gene (5 bases). The CDR3 is 13 amino acids. V gave up 5 bases and J gave up 7 bases, with 12 bases separating them. CDR3 region: CASSVQGPNEQFF. The DNA of the CDR3 is TGTGCCAGCAGTGTGCAGGGCCCAAATGAGCAGTTCTTC.

This clonotype was observed once. The J gene is TRBJ1-1, the V gene TRBV4-2; D not resolved. The CDR3 is 15 amino acids. The ends were cut back, 0 bases at V and 3 bases at J, with 11 bases in the middle. In germline, CDR1 is LGHNA, CDR2 YNFKEQ. The CDR3 region has the DNA TGTGCCAGCAGCCAAGATCGGGCCACTTACACTGAAGCTTTCTTT. This encodes CASSQDRATYTEAFF.

This clonotype was detected a few times. J is TRBJ2-5 and V is TRBV11-2, with a weak D call TRBD1 (6 bases). This CDR3 spans 15 amino acids. CDR1 SGHAT and CDR2 FQNNGV come from the germline V gene. The V gene lost 5 bases and the J gene lost 5 bases, with 18 bases spanning the gap. The CDR3 DNA follows: TGTGCCAGCAGCCCCTGGGTGGGCCAGGGGGAGACCCAGTACTTC. This translates into CASSPWVGQGETQYF.

This clonotype has a handful of counts. The J gene is TRBJ1-1, the V gene TRBV4-1; 9 bases match TRBD1. Per germline, CDR1 MGHRA and CDR2 YSYEKL. J lost 5 bases, V lost 4 bases, and 8 bases had no gene match. The CDR3 has 15 amino acids. The CDR3 coding sequence is TGCGCCAGCAGCCGCAGACAGGGGGTTGAGACTGAAGCTTTCTTT. Its translation: CASSRRQGVETEAFF.

The gene calls are TRBV5-1 and TRBJ2-5; D remains unclear. Germline V gene sequence: CDR1 SGHRS, CDR2 YFSETQ. CDR3 length equals 14 residues. The V and J ends lost 5 bases and 2 bases respectively, with 13 bases between them. Here the CDR3 reads CASRSYSIQETQYF. The CDR3 coding sequence is TGCGCCAGCAGATCTTATTCAATTCAAGAGACCCAGTACTTC.

The V and J genes are TRBV12-3 or TRBV12-4 and TRBJ2-7, with TRBD2 identical over 10 bases. J lost 3 bases, V lost 5 bases, and 7 bases had no gene match. The CDR3 contains 15 residues. CDR3 nucleotides: TGTGCCAGCAGTCGTACGGGACTAGCGAACTACGAGCAGTACTTC. The encoded protein is CASSRTGLANYEQYF.

The chain uses TRBV18 and TRBJ2-7; D may be TRBD2 (7 bases). Trimming took off 3 bases at V and 4 bases at J, with 13 bases between the two ends. This CDR3 comprises 14 residues. CDR1 and CDR2 from the germline V gene are KGHSH and LQKENI. CDR3 DNA sequence: TGTGCCAGCTCACCGGAAGGGGGGGCTTACGAGCAGTACTTC. Its translation is CASSPEGGAYEQYF.

V and J are TRBV7-2 and TRBJ2-3, with D possibly matching TRBD2 (6 bases). Germline V CDR1 and CDR2: SGHTA, FQGNSA. Trimming took off 2 bases at V and 3 bases at J, with 15 bases between the two ends. There are 16 residues in the CDR3. CDR3 bases: TGTGCCAGCAGCTTACGACCTTCAGCGGGTACAGATACGCAGTATTTT. Amino acid sequence: CASSLRPSAGTDTQYF. Combining the CDR3 with reference TRBV7-2 and TRBJ2-3 gives the whole variable domain GAGVSQSPSNKVTEKGKDVELRCDPISGHTALYWYRQSLGQGLEFLIYFQGNSAPDKSGLPSDRFSAERTGGSVSTLTIQRTQQEDSAVYLCASSLRPSAGTDTQYFGPGTRLTVL.

This clonotype has just a few counts. The gene calls are TRBV4-1 and TRBJ2-5; D gene uncertain. This CDR3 is built from 12 residues. Germline values: CDR1 MGHRA, CDR2 YSYEKL. V was trimmed by 4 bases and J by 1 base, leaving 4 bases between them. The chain's CDR3 is CASSPSQETQYF. The CDR3 DNA reads as TGCGCCAGCAGCCCGTCCCAAGAGACCCAGTACTTC.

The rearrangement links TRBV5-1 to TRBJ2-3; either TRBD1 or TRBD2 may fit D (5 bases each). The length of the CDR3 is 16 residues. The V gene lost 0 bases and the J gene lost 0 bases, with 11 bases spanning the gap. The V gene's germline CDR1 is SGHRS and CDR2 YFSETQ. The CDR3 reads CASSLANGASTDTQYF. In DNA form, the CDR3 reads TGCGCCAGCAGCTTGGCCAACGGGGCTAGCACAGATACGCAGTATTTT. Full variable domain (rest looked up from reference TRBV5-1 and TRBJ2-3): KAGVTQTPRYLIKTRGQQVTLSCSPISGHRSVSWYQQTPGQGLQFLFEYFSETQRNKGNFPGRFSGRQFSNSRSEMNVSTLELGDSALYLCASSLANGASTDTQYFGPGTRLTVL.

The chain uses TRBV5-1 and TRBJ2-4; TRBD1 aligns across 8 bases. The germline CDR1 and CDR2 sequences are SGHRS and YFSETQ. CDR3 length: 16 amino acids. V was clipped by 1 base and J by 5 bases; unmatched bases: 8. For the CDR3, the DNA is TGCGCCAGCAGCTTGAGGCCCGGGACAGGTGAAAACATTCAGTACTTC. This sequence encodes CASSLRPGTGENIQYF.

J is TRBJ2-3 and V is TRBV7-3; the match to TRBD2 covers 7 bases. Germline V lookup: CDR1 SGHTA, CDR2 FQGTGA. V shed 1 base and J 4 bases; nucleotides not matched to a gene: 5. The CDR3 is 15 residues long. This CDR3 is CASSLMSGVADTQYF. The DNA of the CDR3 is TGTGCCAGCAGCTTAATGAGCGGGGTCGCAGATACGCAGTATTTT.